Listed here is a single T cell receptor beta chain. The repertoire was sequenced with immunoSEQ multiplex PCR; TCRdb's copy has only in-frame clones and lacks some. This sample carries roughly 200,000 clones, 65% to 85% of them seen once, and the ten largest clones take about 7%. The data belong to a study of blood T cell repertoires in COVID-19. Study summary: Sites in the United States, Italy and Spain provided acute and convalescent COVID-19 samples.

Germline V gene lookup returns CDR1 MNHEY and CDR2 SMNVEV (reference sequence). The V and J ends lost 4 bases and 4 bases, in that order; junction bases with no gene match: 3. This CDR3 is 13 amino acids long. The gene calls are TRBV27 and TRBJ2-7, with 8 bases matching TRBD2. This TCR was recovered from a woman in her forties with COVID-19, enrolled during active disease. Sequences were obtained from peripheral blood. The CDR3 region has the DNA TGTGCCAGCAGTTCCGGGAGGGGGTACGAGCAGTACTTC. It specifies CASSSGRGYEQYF.